The source of this TCR beta chain is a study of blood T cell repertoires in COVID-19 (dated by TCRdb to about 2020). Regarding the complete study: ImmuneRACE Cohort 3 recovered participants were defined by two consecutive negative NP/OP PCR tests, healthcare professional clearance, or symptom resolution. Deeply sampled blood TCRbeta repertoires from subjects exposed to, actively infected with, or recovered from COVID-19 were included in the dataset. The repertoires were made available in a free public database intended to serve as a resource for research on the immune response to SARS-CoV-2. Where available, HLA class I and class II types were obtained from metadata supplied by the sample provider rather than from assay-based typing. The sample metadata nearly always contained a de-identified subject ID, COVID-19 status, age in years and sex. The prospective study material was composed of cDNA or gDNA derived from T cells, B-cell-depleted T cells, or PBMCs. Collaborator samples came from the United States, Italy and Spain and covered acute and convalescent phases of COVID-19. The samples were drawn from the first 160 participants of the ongoing ImmuneRACE study and from over a thousand subjects provided by 6 global collaborators. What the research found in general, with its limitations: How much clinical and demographic metadata was included differed by source and by participant, and the metadata was provided uncurated.

TCRbeta CDR3 regions were amplified from genomic DNA using the immunoSEQ Assay, a bias-controlled multiplex PCR. The study's processing was this. The number of nucleated cells in each sample was estimated from the amplification of reference gene primers within the assay. Sequence reads were collapsed and filtered to measure the absolute abundance of every unique TCRbeta CDR3 rearrangement. Productive Simpson clonality was computed per sample as the square root of Simpson's diversity index over productive rearrangements. Here the immuneACCESS table is served through TCRdb, limited to in-frame sequences with V and J called. Missing clones are a known gap in these copies; in checked studies unresolved V genes cover under half, and the rest lacks a known reason. V and J calls and clone size follow that table, whereas D and trimming were derived from the DNA. This sample is represented by under 400,000 clones; approximately 87% of them were singletons. Around 1.9% of the sample rests with the top ten.

Concerning this clone itself: Its binding antigen is unknown. One base away there is no much larger clone; base qualities are not given.

Participants in the prospective study were aged about 18 to 95 years, lived in 20 to 30 United States geographic areas, and enrolled through a virtual design. Cohort assignment in the prospective study relied on participant-reported clinical history from a screening survey and a study questionnaire. Each participant in the prospective study had whole blood, serum and a nasopharyngeal or oropharyngeal swab collected by mobile phlebotomists. Prospective study participants could optionally give additional blood draws and questionnaires over an approximately two-month period. Before DNA extraction, blood samples from the prospective study were shipped at room temperature or frozen. The V end loses 0 bases and the J end loses 7 bases, and a stretch of 16 bases separates them. Its CDR3 holds 16 amino acids, cysteine through phenylalanine. Solely the CDR3 DNA is kept, with 48 bases framed from the first base. From the germline V gene, CDR1 is SGHVS and CDR2 is FQNEAQ.

Sequencing used PBMCs or T cells enriched from blood (not recorded which). The clonotype was recovered from a man aged 40-55 years in a cohort exposed to, infected with or recovered from COVID-19 (not recorded which). The rearrangement joined TRBV7-8 to TRBJ2-1, and perhaps TRBD2 as D gene, on 6 matching bases. The CDR3 region reads CASSLAEGRGGNEQFF. The nucleotides read TGTGCCAGCAGCTTAGCGGAGGGCAGAGGTGGGAATGAGCAGTTCTTC.